The source of this T cell receptor beta chain is a study of beta chain features in type 1 diabetes. Turning to the study itself: All samples together contributed 95 million to 110 million sorted cells for examination.

This clone was counted only a few times. Its target is not known. Isolated RNA was reverse transcribed in full, so expressed TCRB transcripts were sequenced. The read count averaged roughly 4 million across naive, central memory and regulatory T cell samples. Clones were read by immunoSEQ multiplex PCR, and TCRdb kept only the in-frame ones, dropping some. The sample has around 150,000 clones; over 9% are singletons. This CDR3 contains 16 residues. J gave up 3 bases and V 4 bases, and 9 bases lay outside the gene matches. Germline CDR1 SGHRS, CDR2 YFSETQ. Study observations and caveats: For patients, the naive, central memory and Treg TCRB repertoires appeared more alike than for healthy donors. Across all four CD4+ subsets, people with type 1 diabetes showed modestly shorter TCRB CDR3s.

The sequenced material came from central memory CD4+ T cells from blood. The chain couples TRBV5-1 to TRBJ2-3, with 9 bases that match TRBD1. The TCR sequence derives from a young man with type 1 diabetes. In DNA form, the CDR3 reads TGCGCCAGCAGCGGGGAGCCGGGACAGGGAACAGATACGCAGTATTTT. This codes for CASSGEPGQGTDTQYF. The full variable domain, with the rest looked up from reference TRBV5-1 and TRBJ2-3, is KAGVTQTPRYLIKTRGQQVTLSCSPISGHRSVSWYQQTPGQGLQFLFEYFSETQRNKGNFPGRFSGRQFSNSRSEMNVSTLELGDSALYLCASSGEPGQGTDTQYFGPGTRLTVL.